This TCR beta chain was found in a study of T cells and Merkel cell carcinoma outcomes. Repertoires were generated with immunoSEQ multiplex PCR, while TCRdb's copy carries only in-frame clones and drops some. The sample carries about 9,200 clones, roughly 84% recorded once. Points from the study as a whole: Reportedly, T-cell repertoire with density predicts Merkel cell carcinoma outcomes.

Points on this clone: The target antigen is unknown.

V lost 3 bases, J lost 5 bases, and 14 bases lay in between. The CDR3 spans 14 residues. The germline V gene has CDR1 KGHSH and CDR2 LQKENI. Sequencing input: tumor tissue from Merkel cell carcinoma. This chain links TRBV18 with TRBJ2-7; D possibly matches TRBD1 or TRBD2 (5 bases each). The sequence derives from a human donor with Merkel cell carcinoma. CDR3 region: CASSPPGRRDEQYF. CDR3 DNA: TGTGCCAGCTCACCTCCGGGACGAAGAGACGAGCAGTACTTC.